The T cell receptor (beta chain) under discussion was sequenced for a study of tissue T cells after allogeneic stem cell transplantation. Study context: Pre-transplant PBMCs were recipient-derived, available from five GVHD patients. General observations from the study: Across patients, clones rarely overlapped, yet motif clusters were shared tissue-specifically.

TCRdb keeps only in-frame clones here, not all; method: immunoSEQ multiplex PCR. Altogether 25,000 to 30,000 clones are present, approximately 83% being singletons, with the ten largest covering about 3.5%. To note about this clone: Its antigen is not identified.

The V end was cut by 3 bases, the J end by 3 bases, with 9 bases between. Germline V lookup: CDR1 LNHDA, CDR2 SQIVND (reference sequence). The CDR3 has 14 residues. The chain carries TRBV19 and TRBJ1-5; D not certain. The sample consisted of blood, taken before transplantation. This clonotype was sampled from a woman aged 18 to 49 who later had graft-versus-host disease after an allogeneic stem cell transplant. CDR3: CASSMWGINQPQHF. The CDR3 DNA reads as TGTGCCAGTAGTATGTGGGGTATCAATCAGCCCCAGCATTTT. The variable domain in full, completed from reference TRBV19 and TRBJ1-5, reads DGGITQSPKYLFRKEGQNVTLSCEQNLNHDAMYWYRQDPGQGLRLIYYSQIVNDFQKGDIAEGYSVSREKKESFPLTVTSAQKNPTAFYLCASSMWGINQPQHFGDGTRLSIL.